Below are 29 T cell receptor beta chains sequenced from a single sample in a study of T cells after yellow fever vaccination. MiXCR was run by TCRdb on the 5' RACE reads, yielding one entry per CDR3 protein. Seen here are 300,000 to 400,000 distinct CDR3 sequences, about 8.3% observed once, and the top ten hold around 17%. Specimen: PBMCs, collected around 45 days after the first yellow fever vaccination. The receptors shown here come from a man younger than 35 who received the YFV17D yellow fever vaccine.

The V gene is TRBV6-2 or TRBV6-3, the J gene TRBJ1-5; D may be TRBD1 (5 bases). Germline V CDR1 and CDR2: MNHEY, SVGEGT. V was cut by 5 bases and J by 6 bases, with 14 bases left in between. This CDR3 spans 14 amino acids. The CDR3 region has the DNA TGTGCCAGCAGTCCCCCCGGCAGGGCTCAGCCCCAGCATTTT. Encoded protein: CASSPPGRAQPQHF.

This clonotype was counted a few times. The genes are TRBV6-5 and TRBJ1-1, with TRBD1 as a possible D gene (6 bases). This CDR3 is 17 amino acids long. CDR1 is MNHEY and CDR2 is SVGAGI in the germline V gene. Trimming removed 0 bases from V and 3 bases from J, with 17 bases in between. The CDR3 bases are TGTGCCAGCAGTTACTCGATGGGAACGGCAGGGGACACTGAAGCTTTCTTT. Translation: CASSYSMGTAGDTEAFF.

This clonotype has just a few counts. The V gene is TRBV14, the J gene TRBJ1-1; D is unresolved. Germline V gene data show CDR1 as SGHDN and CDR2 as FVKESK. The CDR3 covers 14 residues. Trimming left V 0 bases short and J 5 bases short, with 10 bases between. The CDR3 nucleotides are TGTGCCAGCAGCCAAGAAATCGGGGAAACTGAAGCTTTCTTT. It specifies CASSQEIGETEAFF.

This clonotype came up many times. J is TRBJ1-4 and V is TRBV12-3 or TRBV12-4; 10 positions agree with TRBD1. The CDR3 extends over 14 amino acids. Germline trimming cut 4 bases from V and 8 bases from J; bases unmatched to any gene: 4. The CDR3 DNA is TGTGCCAGCAGTTCGGGGACAGGGGAGGAAAAACTGTTTTTT. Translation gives CASSSGTGEEKLFF.

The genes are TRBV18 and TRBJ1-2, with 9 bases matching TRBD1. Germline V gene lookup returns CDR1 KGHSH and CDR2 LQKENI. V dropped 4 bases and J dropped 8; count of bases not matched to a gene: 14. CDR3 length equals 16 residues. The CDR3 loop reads CASSLHPRDRVNGYTF. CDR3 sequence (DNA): TGTGCCAGCTCACTCCATCCCCGGGACAGGGTTAACGGCTACACCTTC.

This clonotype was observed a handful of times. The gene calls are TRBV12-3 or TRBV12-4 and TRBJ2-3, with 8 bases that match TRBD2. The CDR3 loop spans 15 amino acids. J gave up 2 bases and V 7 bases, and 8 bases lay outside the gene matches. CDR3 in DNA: TGTGCCAGCAATCCCGGGGGGGCCCTCACAGATACGCAGTATTTT. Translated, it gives CASNPGGALTDTQYF.

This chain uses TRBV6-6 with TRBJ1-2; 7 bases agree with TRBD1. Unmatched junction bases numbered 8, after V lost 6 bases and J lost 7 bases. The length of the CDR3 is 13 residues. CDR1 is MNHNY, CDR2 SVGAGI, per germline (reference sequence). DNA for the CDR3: TGTGCCAGCAGCCGAGACAGGGCGGCTGGCTACACCTTC. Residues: CASSRDRAAGYTF.

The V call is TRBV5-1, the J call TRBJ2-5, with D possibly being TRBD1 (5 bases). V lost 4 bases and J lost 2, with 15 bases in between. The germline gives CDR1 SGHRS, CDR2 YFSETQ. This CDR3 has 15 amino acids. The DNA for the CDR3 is TGCGCCAGCAGCCCCCACAGGATCCAACAAGAGACCCAGTACTTC. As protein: CASSPHRIQQETQYF.

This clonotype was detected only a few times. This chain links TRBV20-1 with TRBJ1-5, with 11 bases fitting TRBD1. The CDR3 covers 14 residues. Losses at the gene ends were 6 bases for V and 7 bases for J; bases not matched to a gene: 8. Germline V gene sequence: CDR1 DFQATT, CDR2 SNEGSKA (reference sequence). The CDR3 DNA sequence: TGCAGTGCGAGAAGGACAGGGGGCGGGCAGCCCCAGCATTTT. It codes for CSARRTGGGQPQHF.

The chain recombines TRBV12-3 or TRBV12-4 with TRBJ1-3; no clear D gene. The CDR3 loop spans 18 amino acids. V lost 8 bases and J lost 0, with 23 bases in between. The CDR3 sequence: CASCSPGVESGSGNTIYF. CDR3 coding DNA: TGTGCCAGCTGTTCCCCCGGGGTGGAATCGGGCTCTGGAAACACCATATATTTT.

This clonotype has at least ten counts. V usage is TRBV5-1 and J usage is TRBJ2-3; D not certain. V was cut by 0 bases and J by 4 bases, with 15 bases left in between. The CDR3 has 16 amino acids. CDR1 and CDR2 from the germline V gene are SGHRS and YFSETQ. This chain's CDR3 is CASSLVGLGSADTQYF. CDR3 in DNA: TGCGCCAGCAGCTTGGTTGGATTGGGGTCCGCAGATACGCAGTATTTT.

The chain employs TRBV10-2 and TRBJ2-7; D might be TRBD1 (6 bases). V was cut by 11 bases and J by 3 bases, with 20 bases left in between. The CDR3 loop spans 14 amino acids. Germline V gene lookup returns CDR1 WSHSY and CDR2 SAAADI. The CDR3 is CADPARDTIYEQYF. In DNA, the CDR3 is TGCGCCGACCCGGCCCGGGACACGATCTACGAGCAGTACTTC.

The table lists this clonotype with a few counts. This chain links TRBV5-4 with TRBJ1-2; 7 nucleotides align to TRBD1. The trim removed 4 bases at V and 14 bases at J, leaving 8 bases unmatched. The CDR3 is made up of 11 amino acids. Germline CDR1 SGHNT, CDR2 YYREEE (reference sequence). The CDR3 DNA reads TGTGCCAGCAGCCTGGACAGGTCTCGGACCTTC. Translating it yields CASSLDRSRTF.

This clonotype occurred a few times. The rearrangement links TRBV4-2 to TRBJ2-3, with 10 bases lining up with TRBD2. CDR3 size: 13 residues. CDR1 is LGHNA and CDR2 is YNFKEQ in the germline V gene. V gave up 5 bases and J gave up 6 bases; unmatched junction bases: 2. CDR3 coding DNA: TGTGCCAGCAGCGGGACTAGCGCGGATACGCAGTATTTT. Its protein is CASSGTSADTQYF.

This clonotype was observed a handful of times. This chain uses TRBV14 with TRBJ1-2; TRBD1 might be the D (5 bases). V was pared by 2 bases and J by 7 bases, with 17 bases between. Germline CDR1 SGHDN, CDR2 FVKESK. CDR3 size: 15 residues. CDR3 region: CASSQIQGGAVGYTF. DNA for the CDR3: TGTGCCAGCAGCCAAATTCAAGGCGGGGCCGTTGGCTACACCTTC. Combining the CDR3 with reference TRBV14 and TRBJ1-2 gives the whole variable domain EAGVTQFPSHSVIEKGQTVTLRCDPISGHDNLYWYRRVMGKEIKFLLHFVKESKQDESGMPNNRFLAERTGGTYSTLKVQPAELEDSGVYFCASSQIQGGAVGYTFGSGTRLTVV.

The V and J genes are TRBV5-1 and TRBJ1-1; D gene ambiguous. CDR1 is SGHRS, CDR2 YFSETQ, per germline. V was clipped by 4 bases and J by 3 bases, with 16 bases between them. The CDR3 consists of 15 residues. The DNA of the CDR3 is TGCGCCAGCAGCCCCATGGAGATAAGGTACACTGAAGCTTTCTTT. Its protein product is CASSPMEIRYTEAFF.

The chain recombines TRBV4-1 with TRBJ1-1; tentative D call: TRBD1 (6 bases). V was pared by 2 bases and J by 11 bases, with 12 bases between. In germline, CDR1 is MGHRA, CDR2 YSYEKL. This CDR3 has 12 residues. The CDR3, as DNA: TGCGCCAGCAGCCAACAACAGGGACGGGCTTTCTTT. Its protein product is CASSQQQGRAFF.

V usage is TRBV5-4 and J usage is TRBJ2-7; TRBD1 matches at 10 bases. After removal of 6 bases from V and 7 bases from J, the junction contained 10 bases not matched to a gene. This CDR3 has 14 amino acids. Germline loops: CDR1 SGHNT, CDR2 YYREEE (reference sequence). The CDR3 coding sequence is TGTGCCAGCACCGTCCGGGGACAGGGGATGGAGCAGTACGTC. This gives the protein CASTVRGQGMEQYV.

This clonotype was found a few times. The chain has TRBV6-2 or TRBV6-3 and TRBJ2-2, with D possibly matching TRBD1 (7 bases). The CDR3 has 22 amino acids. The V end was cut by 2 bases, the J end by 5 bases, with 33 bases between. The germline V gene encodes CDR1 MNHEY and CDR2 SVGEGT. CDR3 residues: CASSYPTLGGGVSVFFTGELFF. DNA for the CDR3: TGTGCCAGCAGTTACCCCACACTTGGAGGGGGCGTGTCCGTTTTCTTTACCGGGGAGCTGTTTTTT.

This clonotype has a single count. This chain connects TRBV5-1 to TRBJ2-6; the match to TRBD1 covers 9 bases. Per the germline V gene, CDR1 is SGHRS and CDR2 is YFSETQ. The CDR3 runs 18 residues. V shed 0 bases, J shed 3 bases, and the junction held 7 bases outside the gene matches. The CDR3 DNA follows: TGCGCCAGCAGCTTGGGACAGGGGGGAGTACTTGGGGCCAACGTCCTGACTTTC. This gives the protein CASSLGQGGVLGANVLTF.

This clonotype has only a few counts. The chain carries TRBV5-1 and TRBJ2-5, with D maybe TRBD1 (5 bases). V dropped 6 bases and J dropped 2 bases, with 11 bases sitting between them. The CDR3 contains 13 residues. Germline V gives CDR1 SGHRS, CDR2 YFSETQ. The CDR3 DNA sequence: TGCGCCAGCATGCCAGGGTTACAAGAGACCCAGTACTTC. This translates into CASMPGLQETQYF.

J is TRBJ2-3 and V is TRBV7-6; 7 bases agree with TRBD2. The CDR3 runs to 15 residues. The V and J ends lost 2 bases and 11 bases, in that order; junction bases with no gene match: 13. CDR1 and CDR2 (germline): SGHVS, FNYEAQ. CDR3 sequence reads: CASSLTGSGRKGQYF. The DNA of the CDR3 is TGTGCCAGCAGCTTAACAGGTTCCGGGAGGAAAGGGCAGTATTTT.

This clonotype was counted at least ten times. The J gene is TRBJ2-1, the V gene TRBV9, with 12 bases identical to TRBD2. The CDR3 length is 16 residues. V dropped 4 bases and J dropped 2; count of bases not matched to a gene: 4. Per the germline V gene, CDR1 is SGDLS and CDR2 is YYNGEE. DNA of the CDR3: TGTGCCAGCAGCTCGCGGACTAGCGGGGCCTACAATGAGCAGTTCTTC. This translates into CASSSRTSGAYNEQFF. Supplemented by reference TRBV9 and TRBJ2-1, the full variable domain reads DSGVTQTPKHLITATGQRVTLRCSPRSGDLSVYWYQQSLDQGLQFLIQYYNGEERAKGNILERFSAQQFPDLHSELNLSSLELGDSALYFCASSSRTSGAYNEQFFGPGTRLTVL.

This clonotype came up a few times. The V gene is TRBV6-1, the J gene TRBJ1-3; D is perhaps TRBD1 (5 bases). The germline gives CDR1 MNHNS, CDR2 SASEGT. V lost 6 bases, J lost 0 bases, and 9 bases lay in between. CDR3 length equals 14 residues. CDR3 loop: CASRPGYSGNTIYF. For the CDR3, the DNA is TGTGCCAGCAGGCCAGGGTACTCTGGAAACACCATATATTTT.

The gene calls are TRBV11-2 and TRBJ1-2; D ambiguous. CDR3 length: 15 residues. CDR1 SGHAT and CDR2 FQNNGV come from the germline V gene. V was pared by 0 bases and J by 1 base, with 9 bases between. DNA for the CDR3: TGTGCCAGCAGCTTAGAAGGGCGCCTTAACTATGGCTACACCTTC. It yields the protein CASSLEGRLNYGYTF.

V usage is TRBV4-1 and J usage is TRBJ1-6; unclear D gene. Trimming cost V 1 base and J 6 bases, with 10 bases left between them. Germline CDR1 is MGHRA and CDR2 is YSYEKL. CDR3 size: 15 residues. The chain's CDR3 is CASSQGIPSNSPLHF. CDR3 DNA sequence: TGCGCCAGCAGCCAAGGAATTCCCAGTAATTCACCCCTCCACTTT.

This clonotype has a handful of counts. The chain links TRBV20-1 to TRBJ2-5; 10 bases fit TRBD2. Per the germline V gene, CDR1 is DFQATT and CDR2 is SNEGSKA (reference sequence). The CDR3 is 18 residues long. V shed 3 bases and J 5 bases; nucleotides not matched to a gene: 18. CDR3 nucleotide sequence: TGCAGTGCTAGCTACCCCCAGCGGGGGGGCCGGGATGTGGAGACCCAGTACTTC. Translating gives CSASYPQRGGRDVETQYF.

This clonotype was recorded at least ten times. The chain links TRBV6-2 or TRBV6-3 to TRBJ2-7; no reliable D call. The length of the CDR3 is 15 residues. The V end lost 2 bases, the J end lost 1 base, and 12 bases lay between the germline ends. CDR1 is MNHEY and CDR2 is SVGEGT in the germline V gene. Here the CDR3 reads CASSYLGPISYEQYF. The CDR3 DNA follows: TGTGCCAGCAGTTACCTTGGACCGATTTCCTACGAGCAGTACTTC.

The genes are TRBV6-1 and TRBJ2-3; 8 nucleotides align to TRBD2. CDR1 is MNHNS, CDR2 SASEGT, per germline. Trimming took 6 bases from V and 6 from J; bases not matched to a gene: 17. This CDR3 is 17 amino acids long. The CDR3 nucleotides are TGTGCCAGCAGGCACGTTCGGGGGCGGGGGGAAGGGGATACGCAGTATTTT. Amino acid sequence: CASRHVRGRGEGDTQYF.